These 4 T cell receptor beta chains share one sample of origin, sequenced in a study of early T cells in non-severe SARS-CoV-2 infection. From the 5' RACE reads, TCRdb called clonotypes with MiXCR, one entry per CDR3 protein. The data hold approximately 52,000 distinct CDR3 sequences, with around 8% observed a single time. Sequencing was done on a sample of whole blood. These receptors were obtained from an adult who was a healthcare worker with PCR-confirmed SARS-CoV-2 infection or an uninfected control (not recorded which).

Many counts were recorded for this clonotype. The chain links TRBV6-1 to TRBJ1-4; maybe TRBD1 (5 bases). Trimming left V 2 bases short and J 4 bases short, with 14 bases between. This CDR3 spans 16 amino acids. The germline CDR1 and CDR2 sequences are MNHNS and SASEGT. The CDR3 DNA follows: TGTGCCAGCAGTGAAATATTCGGGAGGGGTAATGAAAAACTGTTTTTT. Translation: CASSEIFGRGNEKLFF.

The rearrangement joins TRBV12-3 or TRBV12-4 to TRBJ2-1; 12 nucleotides match TRBD2. The V gene end was trimmed by 6 bases and the J gene end by 8 bases; junction bases not matched to a gene: 2. The CDR3 is made up of 13 amino acids. The CDR3: CASRTSGSYEQFF. CDR3 in DNA: TGTGCCAGCAGGACTAGCGGGAGTTATGAGCAGTTCTTC.

The chain recombines TRBV5-1 with TRBJ1-1; D gene unclear. Germline V gene sequence: CDR1 SGHRS, CDR2 YFSETQ. This CDR3 is 14 amino acids long. The V end lost 0 bases, the J end lost 1 base, and 7 bases lay between the germline ends. The CDR3 sequence is CASSLVVGNTEAFF. The DNA of the CDR3 is TGCGCCAGCAGCTTGGTGGTCGGGAACACTGAAGCTTTCTTT.

This sequence joins TRBV6-6 and TRBJ1-1; D remains unclear. Per germline, CDR1 MNHNY and CDR2 SVGAGI (reference sequence). This CDR3 region has 14 residues. V lost 2 bases and J 1 base, leaving 8 bases between the germline ends. DNA of the CDR3: TGTGCCAGCAGTTACGACGGTGCGAACACTGAAGCTTTCTTT. This gives the protein CASSYDGANTEAFF.